This T cell receptor beta chain originates from a study of radiotherapy plus CTLA-4 blockade in lung cancer. Background on the study: Disease control was present in around a third of patients, and objective responses in less than 20%. Findings and caveats of the study: After treatment with radiotherapy plus ipilimumab, TCR clones that came from the tumor expanded in blood. According to reports, early shifts in blood T cell clones, alongside interferon-beta, forecast response most accurately.

With respect to this clone: Its matching antigen is unknown.

It was focal radiation plus CTLA-4 blockade with ipilimumab that patients with chemo-refractory metastatic non-small-cell lung cancer received. TCRdb's copy holds only in-frame clones and misses some; the assay was immunoSEQ multiplex PCR. This table has 120,000 or so clones, around 89% appearing once. Germline loops: CDR1 MNHNS, CDR2 SASEGT. Trimming took 7 bases from V and 4 from J, leaving 16 bases between them. The CDR3 loop spans 14 amino acids. The material was peripheral blood, obtained from a patient treated with radiotherapy plus ipilimumab. The chain has TRBV6-1 and TRBJ1-1; possible D gene TRBD1, 5 bases. The sequence derives from a human donor with non-small cell lung cancer that progressed on radiotherapy plus ipilimumab. CDR3 sequence: CASNSFHGGTEAFF. The CDR3 coding sequence is TGTGCCAGCAACTCTTTCCATGGGGGCACTGAAGCTTTCTTT.